The 20 T cell receptor beta chains presented below share a single source sample, sequenced in a study of blood T cells in healthy people across ages (dated by TCRdb to about 2015). Receptors were amplified or captured by 5' RACE. For sequencing, an Illumina HiSeq 2500 was employed. A second roughly 7 to 11 cycle PCR used a sample-barcoded 5' primer and a J-beta primer mix. TCRdb took the public reads, trimmed them with fastp at Q25, ran MiXCR for clone calling and kept in-frame beta chains. Identical CDR3 proteins give one entry, which carries the most common genes and DNA. This sample holds under 1 million distinct CDR3 sequences; roughly 44% were observed only once. The ten biggest clones cover approximately 19% of the sample. The sequenced sample was blood. The receptor set was obtained from a man between 60 and 75 years old in good health.

The V call is TRBV15, the J call TRBJ1-1; no firm D call. Germline V gene data show CDR1 as LNHNV and CDR2 as YYDKDF (reference sequence). The CDR3 contains 13 residues. V lost 1 base, J lost 6 bases, and 9 bases lay in between. CDR3 nucleotides: TGTGCCACCAGCAGAGTTTGGGGATCTGAAGCTTTCTTT. Its protein is CATSRVWGSEAFF.

This chain uses TRBV20-1 with TRBJ2-3; tentatively, D is TRBD2 (6 bases). The V gene lost 3 bases and the J gene lost 6 bases, with 16 bases spanning the gap. The germline V gene encodes CDR1 DFQATT and CDR2 SNEGSKA (reference sequence). The CDR3 has 14 amino acids. The CDR3 sequence: CSARAQAGYDTQYF. Here the CDR3 DNA reads TGCAGTGCTAGGGCCCAGGCGGGGTATGATACGCAGTATTTT.

The V call is TRBV20-1, the J call TRBJ2-5, with unresolved D. Trimming cost V 5 bases and J 0 bases, with 7 bases left between them. The CDR3 spans 12 residues. Germline loops: CDR1 DFQATT, CDR2 SNEGSKA (reference sequence). Written as DNA, the CDR3 is TGCAGTGCTGCTCGGGACCAAGAGACCCAGTACTTC. It translates to CSAARDQETQYF.

The chain links TRBV4-1 to TRBJ2-5; 11 bases fit TRBD2. This CDR3 region has 16 residues. Trimming took 1 base from V and 4 from J; bases not matched to a gene: 5. The germline CDR1 and CDR2 sequences are MGHRA and YSYEKL. The CDR3: CASSQALAGGPETQYF. CDR3 DNA sequence: TGCGCCAGCAGCCAAGCCCTAGCGGGGGGCCCAGAGACCCAGTACTTC.

The V gene is TRBV6-1, the J gene TRBJ1-3; perhaps TRBD1 as D (5 bases). This CDR3 comprises 16 residues. Germline loops: CDR1 MNHNS, CDR2 SASEGT. Trimming stripped 6 bases from V and 0 bases from J, with 15 bases between. The DNA for the CDR3 is TGTGCCAGCAGGAGGGGACCTTCTAGCTCTGGAAACACCATATATTTT. Its translation: CASRRGPSSSGNTIYF.

This clonotype appeared once. This rearrangement joins TRBV3-1 to TRBJ1-2; unclear D gene. The germline gives CDR1 LGHDT, CDR2 YNNKEL (reference sequence). CDR3 size: 13 residues. The V and J ends lost 3 bases and 4 bases respectively, with 9 bases between them. CDR3 sequence: CASSQQSVYGYTF. The CDR3 DNA follows: TGTGCCAGCAGCCAGCAGTCCGTCTATGGCTACACCTTC.

V gene TRBV9 combines with J gene TRBJ1-4; D is uncertain. This CDR3 has 15 residues. V was trimmed by 0 bases and J by 0 bases, leaving 6 bases between them. Germline CDR1 and CDR2: SGDLS and YYNGEE. The DNA for the CDR3 is TGTGCCAGCAGCGTAGATGGGTCAACTAATGAAAAACTGTTTTTT. It yields the protein CASSVDGSTNEKLFF.

The rearrangement uses TRBV6-5 and TRBJ2-3; 10 nucleotides match TRBD2. With V trimmed by 6 bases and J by 2 bases, 5 bases remained unmatched. CDR1 MNHEY and CDR2 SVGAGI come from the germline V gene. The CDR3 spans 15 residues. The CDR3 DNA reads as TGTGCCAGCAGCCCTACTAGCGGGGCCACAGATACGCAGTATTTT. This encodes CASSPTSGATDTQYF.

The chain employs TRBV27 and TRBJ2-1, with unresolved D. The CDR3 loop spans 16 amino acids. The V gene's germline CDR1 is MNHEY and CDR2 SMNVEV (reference sequence). The germline V and J ends were trimmed by 4 bases and 4 bases, with 17 bases remaining between them. CDR3 in DNA: TGTGCCAGCAGTTCAGCGACCAATTACTTATACAATGAGCAGTTCTTC. This translates into CASSSATNYLYNEQFF.

The rearrangement joins TRBV2 to TRBJ2-4, with D perhaps matching TRBD1 or TRBD2 (5 bases each). With the DNA end fitting TRBJ2-7 better, the J assignment may be wrong. The CDR3 runs to 14 residues. Per the germline V gene, CDR1 is SNHLY and CDR2 is FYNNEI. CDR3 amino acids: CASSHETGPYEQYF. The CDR3 region has the DNA TGTGCCAGCAGCCATGAGACGGGACCCTACGAGCAGTACTTC.

V gene TRBV9 combines with J gene TRBJ2-1; 9 bases match TRBD2. The CDR3 runs 15 residues. Germline CDR1 SGDLS, CDR2 YYNGEE. V gave up 3 bases and J gave up 5 bases; unmatched junction bases: 6. The CDR3 sequence: CASSGGLAGNNEQFF. Here the CDR3 DNA reads TGTGCCAGCAGCGGGGGGCTAGCGGGGAACAATGAGCAGTTCTTC. Looking up the rest from reference TRBV9 and TRBJ2-1 gives the full variable domain: DSGVTQTPKHLITATGQRVTLRCSPRSGDLSVYWYQQSLDQGLQFLIQYYNGEERAKGNILERFSAQQFPDLHSELNLSSLELGDSALYFCASSGGLAGNNEQFFGPGTRLTVL.

The gene calls are TRBV7-2 and TRBJ1-2; 10 positions match TRBD1. This CDR3 spans 13 amino acids. From germline, CDR1 is SGHTA and CDR2 FQGNSA. The J segment lost 8 bases and the V segment lost 6 bases, leaving 6 bases of the junction unmatched. This CDR3 reads CASRLTGGSGYTF. Written as DNA, the CDR3 is TGTGCCAGCAGATTGACAGGGGGCTCCGGCTACACCTTC.

The chain recombines TRBV7-8 with TRBJ2-2, with D unresolved. V lost 1 base to trimming and J lost 5 bases, with 8 bases between them. CDR3 length: 14 residues. The germline gives CDR1 SGHVS, CDR2 FQNEAQ. This CDR3 is CASSLVVGTGELFF. In nucleotides, the CDR3 is TGTGCCAGCAGCTTAGTGGTGGGGACCGGGGAGCTGTTTTTT.

This sequence joins TRBV4-3 and TRBJ1-1; D unclear. This CDR3 is built from 15 residues. Germline loops: CDR1 LGHNA, CDR2 YSLEER. V was pared by 0 bases and J by 0 bases, with 8 bases between. DNA for the CDR3: TGCGCCAGCAGCCAAGAGGGCCGGGTGAACACTGAAGCTTTCTTT. Its translation: CASSQEGRVNTEAFF.

This clonotype appeared many times. This may be a read error: a much more frequent sequence differs by one nucleotide. The chain carries TRBV20-1 and TRBJ2-5; TRBD1 matches 7 bases. The CDR3 loop spans 15 amino acids. The ends lost 4 bases at V and 2 bases at J; junction bases unmatched: 10. Germline V gene data show CDR1 as DFQATT and CDR2 as SNEGSKA (reference sequence). DNA of the CDR3: TGCAGTGCTAAGTATGCCACCAGGGGGCAAGAGACCCAGTACTTC. It translates to CSAKYATRGQETQYF.

The J gene is TRBJ1-2, the V gene TRBV7-2, with 7 bases lining up with TRBD1. The CDR3 has 16 amino acids. The V segment lost 3 bases and the J segment 3 bases; nucleotides outside the gene matches: 10. Germline CDR1 SGHTA, CDR2 FQGNSA. CDR3 amino acids: CASSLRETGRHYGYTF. The CDR3 DNA sequence: TGTGCCAGCAGCTTGCGGGAGACAGGGAGGCACTATGGCTACACCTTC.

This clonotype was detected only a few times. This chain uses TRBV4-3 with TRBJ1-6; 7 bases agree with TRBD1. V dropped 3 bases and J dropped 10; count of bases not matched to a gene: 12. Germline values: CDR1 LGHNA, CDR2 YSLEER. This CDR3 is built from 16 residues. CDR3 nucleotide sequence: TGCGCCAGCAGCCACCTAATACAGGGGTTGCCCTCACCCCTCCACTTT. This codes for CASSHLIQGLPSPLHF.

The rearrangement uses TRBV4-1 and TRBJ2-3; 7 positions agree with TRBD2. Germline assignment: CDR1 MGHRA and CDR2 YSYEKL. Trimming took 0 bases from V and 2 from J; bases not matched to a gene: 11. This CDR3 is built from 18 residues. Here the CDR3 reads CASSQDRETSRITDTQYF. The CDR3 coding sequence is TGCGCCAGCAGCCAAGATCGAGAGACTAGCCGCATCACAGATACGCAGTATTTT.

This chain uses TRBV7-2 with TRBJ1-2; TRBD1 matches 9 bases. Trimming at V came to 6 bases and at J to 4 bases, leaving 6 bases not matched to a gene. CDR1 and CDR2 (germline): SGHTA, FQGNSA. CDR3 size: 14 residues. Here the CDR3 reads CASRRTGVAYGYTF. Written as DNA, the CDR3 is TGTGCCAGCAGACGGACAGGGGTGGCCTATGGCTACACCTTC.

This chain uses TRBV5-5 with TRBJ2-7; 9 bases fit TRBD1. This CDR3 is 15 amino acids long. Germline assignment: CDR1 SGHKS and CDR2 YYEKEE (reference sequence). The trim removed 3 bases at V and 3 bases at J, leaving 7 bases unmatched. The CDR3 is CASSWGQGSSYEQYF. The DNA for the CDR3 is TGTGCCAGCAGCTGGGGACAGGGAAGTAGCTACGAGCAGTACTTC.